These T cell receptor beta chains were read from a single sample in a study of cytomegalovirus exposure and HLA in healthy donors. TCRdb's table, derived via immunoSEQ multiplex PCR, lists solely in-frame clones and lacks some. Of 100,000 to 150,000 clones listed, under 85% were seen once; the top ten hold 4% to 5%. The sample taken for sequencing was PBMCs. These receptors originate from a woman between 50 and 59 years old in good health and CMV-seropositive. Each CDR3 is given with its conserved first and last residue. The order of the fields is V gene, clone size, D gene, J gene, CDR3 protein, CDR3 DNA. The D gene is left open where the match is weak. Not all rows give a size; the values are once, few, many and, for expanded clones, a class.

>TRBV7-8|few|TRBD2|TRBJ2-1
CASSYKPLAGAGDDEQFF
TGTGCCAGCAGCTATAAACCACTAGCGGGTGCCGGGGACGATGAGCAGTTCTTC
>TRBV10-2|-|TRBD2|TRBJ2-1
CASSDLAGSTYNEQFF
TGCGCCAGCAGTGATCTAGCGGGGAGCACCTACAATGAGCAGTTCTTC
>TRBV29-1|-|-|TRBJ2-3
CSVHGHFLRDTQYF
TGCAGCGTCCACGGACACTTCCTCCGAGATACGCAGTATTTT
>TRBV19|-|-|TRBJ1-3
CASSPQAPAGNTIYF
TGTGCCAGTAGTCCCCAGGCCCCTGCCGGAAACACCATATATTTT
>TRBV7-9|-|-|TRBJ1-2
CSSSFTGGGYTF
TGTTCCAGCAGCTTCACAGGCGGCGGCTACACCTTC
>TRBV7-7|few|TRBD1|TRBJ1-1
CASSPGTGAEAFF
TGTGCCAGCAGCCCCGGGACAGGGGCTGAAGCTTTCTTT
>TRBV7-6|-|TRBD2|TRBJ2-5
CASSLGAGKETQYF
TGTGCCAGCAGCTTAGGAGCGGGGAAAGAGACCCAGTACTTC
>TRBV12-5|-|TRBD2|TRBJ2-1
CASGLVLAGGQQFF
TGTGCTAGTGGTTTGGTACTCGCGGGGGGCCAGCAGTTCTTC
>TRBV5-1|-|TRBD1|TRBJ1-2
CASSLVGQGENSGGYTF
TGCGCCAGCAGCTTGGTGGGACAGGGGGAGAACAGCGGTGGCTACACCTTC
>TRBV10-3|-|TRBD2|TRBJ2-5
CAISEFSGGQYQETQYF
TGTGCCATCAGTGAGTTTAGCGGGGGCCAGTACCAAGAGACCCAGTACTTC
>TRBV4-1|few|-|TRBJ1-4
CASSQDRQKDEKLFF
TGCGCCAGCAGCCAAGATCGACAAAAGGATGAAAAACTGTTTTTT
>TRBV5-1|once|-|TRBJ1-1
CASNTGLSGTEAFF
TGCGCCAGCAACACAGGGTTATCGGGCACTGAAGCTTTCTTT
>TRBV5-6|-|-|TRBJ1-2
CASSWNLGGGYTF
TGTGCCAGCAGCTGGAACCTGGGGGGTGGCTACACCTTC
>TRBV6-1|-|-|TRBJ1-5
CASSDRWNQPQHF
TGTGCCAGCAGCGATAGATGGAATCAGCCCCAGCATTTT
>TRBV20-1|few|-|TRBJ2-7
CSATSEYEQYF
TGCAGTGCTACTAGCGAGTACGAGCAGTACTTC